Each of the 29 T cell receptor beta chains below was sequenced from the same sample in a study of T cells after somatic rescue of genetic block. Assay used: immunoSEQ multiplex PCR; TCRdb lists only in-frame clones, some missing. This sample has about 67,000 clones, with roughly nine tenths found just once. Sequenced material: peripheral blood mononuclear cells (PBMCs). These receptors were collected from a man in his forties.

The CDR3, as DNA: TGCGCCAGCAGCTCCGGGACAGGGACCCCCACCATATATTTT. Translated: CASSSGTGTPTIYF. The chain employs TRBV5-1 and TRBJ1-3, with 9 bases aligning to TRBD1. V lost 3 bases to trimming and J lost 9 bases; unmatched junction nucleotides: 7. Germline-derived CDR1 and CDR2 are SGHRS and YFSETQ. The CDR3 contains 14 residues.

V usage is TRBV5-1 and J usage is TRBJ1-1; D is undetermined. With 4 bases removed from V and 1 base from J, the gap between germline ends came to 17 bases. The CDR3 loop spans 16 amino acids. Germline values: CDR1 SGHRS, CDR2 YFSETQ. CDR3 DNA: TGCGCCAGCAGCCTACTTCATTCCGACGGGAACACTGAAGCTTTCTTT. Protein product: CASSLLHSDGNTEAFF.

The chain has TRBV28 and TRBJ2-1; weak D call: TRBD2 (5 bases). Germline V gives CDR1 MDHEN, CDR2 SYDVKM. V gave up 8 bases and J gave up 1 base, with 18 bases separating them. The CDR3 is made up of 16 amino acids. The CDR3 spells CASPGRGLYSYNEQFF. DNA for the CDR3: TGTGCCAGCCCCGGTCGGGGTCTATATTCCTACAATGAGCAGTTCTTC.

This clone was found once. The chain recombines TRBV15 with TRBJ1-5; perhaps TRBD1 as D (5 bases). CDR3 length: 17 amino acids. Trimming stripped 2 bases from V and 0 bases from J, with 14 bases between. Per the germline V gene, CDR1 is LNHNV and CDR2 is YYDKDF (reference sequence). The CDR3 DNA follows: TGTGCCACCAGCAGAAGACAGCTCCCTTATAGCAATCAGCCCCAGCATTTT. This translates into CATSRRQLPYSNQPQHF.

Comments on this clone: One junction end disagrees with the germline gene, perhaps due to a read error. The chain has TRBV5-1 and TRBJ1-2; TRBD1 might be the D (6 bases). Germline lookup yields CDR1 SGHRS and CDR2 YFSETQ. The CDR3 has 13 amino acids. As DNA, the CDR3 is TGCGCCAGCAGTTTGGGGGCTGGTGGTGGCTACACCTTC. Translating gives CASSLGAGGGYTF. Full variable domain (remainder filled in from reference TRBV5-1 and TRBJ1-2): KAGVTQTPRYLIKTRGQQVTLSCSPISGHRSVSWYQQTPGQGLQFLFEYFSETQRNKGNFPGRFSGRQFSNSRSEMNVSTLELGDSALYLCASSLGAGGGYTFGSGTRLTVV.

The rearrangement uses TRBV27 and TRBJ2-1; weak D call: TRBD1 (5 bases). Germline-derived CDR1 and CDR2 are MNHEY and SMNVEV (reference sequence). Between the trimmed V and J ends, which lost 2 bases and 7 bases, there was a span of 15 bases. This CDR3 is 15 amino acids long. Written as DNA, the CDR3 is TGTGCCAGCAGTTTACGGGCAGGGCTGGGAAATGAGCAGTTCTTC. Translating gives CASSLRAGLGNEQFF.

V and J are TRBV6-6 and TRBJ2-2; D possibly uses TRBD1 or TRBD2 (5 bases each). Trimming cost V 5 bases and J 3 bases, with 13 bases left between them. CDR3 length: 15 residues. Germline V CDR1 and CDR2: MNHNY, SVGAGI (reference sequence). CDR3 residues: CASSVRDGDTGELFF. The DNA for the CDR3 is TGTGCCAGCAGTGTCCGGGACGGAGACACCGGGGAGCTGTTTTTT.

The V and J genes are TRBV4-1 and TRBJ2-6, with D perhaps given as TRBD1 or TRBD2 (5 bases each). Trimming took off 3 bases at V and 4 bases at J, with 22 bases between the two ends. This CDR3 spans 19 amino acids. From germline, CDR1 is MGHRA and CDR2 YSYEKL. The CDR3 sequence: CASSQGSFAIRDGANVLTF. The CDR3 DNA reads TGCGCCAGCAGCCAGGGTTCGTTCGCTATTAGGGACGGGGCCAACGTCCTGACTTTC.

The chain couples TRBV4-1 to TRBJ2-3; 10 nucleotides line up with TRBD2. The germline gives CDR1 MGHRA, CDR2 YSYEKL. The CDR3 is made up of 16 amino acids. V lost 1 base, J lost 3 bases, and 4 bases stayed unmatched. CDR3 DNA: TGCGCCAGCAGCCAAGTGGCTAGCGGGGGTACAGATACGCAGTATTTT. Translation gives CASSQVASGGTDTQYF.

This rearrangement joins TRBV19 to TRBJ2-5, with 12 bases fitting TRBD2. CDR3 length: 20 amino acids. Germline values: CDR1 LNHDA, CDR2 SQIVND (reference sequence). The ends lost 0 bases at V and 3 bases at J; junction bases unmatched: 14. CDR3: CASSIDRVGLLAGGEETQYF. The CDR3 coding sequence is TGTGCCAGTAGTATAGATCGCGTGGGATTACTAGCGGGAGGAGAAGAGACCCAGTACTTC.

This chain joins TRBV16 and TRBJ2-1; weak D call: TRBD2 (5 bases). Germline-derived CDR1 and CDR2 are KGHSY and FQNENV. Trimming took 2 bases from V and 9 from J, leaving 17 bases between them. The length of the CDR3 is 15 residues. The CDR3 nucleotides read TGTGCCAGCAGCCAAGGGAGCTCCCGGGTTGGTGAGCAGTTCTTC. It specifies CASSQGSSRVGEQFF.

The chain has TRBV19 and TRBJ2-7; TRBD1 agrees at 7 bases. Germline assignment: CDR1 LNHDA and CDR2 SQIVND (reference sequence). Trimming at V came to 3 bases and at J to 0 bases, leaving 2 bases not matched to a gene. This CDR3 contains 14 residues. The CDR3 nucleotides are TGTGCCAGTAGTATCAGGGGGATCTCCTACGAGCAGTACTTC. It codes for CASSIRGISYEQYF.

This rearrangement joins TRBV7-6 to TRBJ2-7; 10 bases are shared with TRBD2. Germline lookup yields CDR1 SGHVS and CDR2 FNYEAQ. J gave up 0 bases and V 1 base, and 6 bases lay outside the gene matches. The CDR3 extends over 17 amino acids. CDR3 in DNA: TGTGCCAGCAGCTTAGATTCCCTAGCGGGAGTCTCCTACGAGCAGTACTTC. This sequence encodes CASSLDSLAGVSYEQYF.

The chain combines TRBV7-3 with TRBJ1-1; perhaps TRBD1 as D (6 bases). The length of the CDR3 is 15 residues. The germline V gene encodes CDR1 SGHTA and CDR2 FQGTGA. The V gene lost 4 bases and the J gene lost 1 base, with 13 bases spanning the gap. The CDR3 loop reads CASSYARGENTEAFF. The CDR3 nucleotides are TGTGCCAGCAGCTACGCCAGGGGCGAGAACACTGAAGCTTTCTTT.

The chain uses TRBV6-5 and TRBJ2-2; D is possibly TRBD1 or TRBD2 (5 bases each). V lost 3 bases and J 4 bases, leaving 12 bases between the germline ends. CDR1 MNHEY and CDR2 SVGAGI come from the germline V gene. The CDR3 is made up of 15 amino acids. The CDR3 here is CASSYNQGVTGELFF. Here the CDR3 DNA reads TGTGCCAGCAGTTATAACCAGGGAGTCACCGGGGAGCTGTTTTTT.

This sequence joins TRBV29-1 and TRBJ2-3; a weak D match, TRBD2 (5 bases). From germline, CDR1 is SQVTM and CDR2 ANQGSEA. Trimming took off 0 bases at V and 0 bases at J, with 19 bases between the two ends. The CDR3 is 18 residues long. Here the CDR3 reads CSVEDPKASGHSTDTQYF. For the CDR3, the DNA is TGCAGCGTTGAAGATCCCAAAGCCAGCGGCCATAGCACAGATACGCAGTATTTT.

CDR3 loop: CASSLGVEKLFF. For the CDR3, the DNA is TGTGCCAGCAGTTTGGGGGTTGAAAAACTGTTTTTT. The chain recombines TRBV28 with TRBJ1-4; D is possibly TRBD1 (5 bases). Trimming took 3 bases from V and 7 from J, leaving 6 bases between them. This CDR3 is 12 amino acids long. Germline CDR1 is MDHEN and CDR2 is SYDVKM.

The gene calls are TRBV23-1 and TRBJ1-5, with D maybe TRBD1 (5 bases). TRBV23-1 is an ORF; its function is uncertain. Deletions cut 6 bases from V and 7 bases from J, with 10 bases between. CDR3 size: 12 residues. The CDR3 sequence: CASRQGIQPQHF. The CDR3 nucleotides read TGCGCCAGCAGGCAGGGTATACAGCCCCAGCATTTT.

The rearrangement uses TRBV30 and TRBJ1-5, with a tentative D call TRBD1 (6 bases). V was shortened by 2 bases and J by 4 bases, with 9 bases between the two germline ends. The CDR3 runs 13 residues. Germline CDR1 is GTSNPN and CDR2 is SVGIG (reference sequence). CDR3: CAWSPDRNQPQHF. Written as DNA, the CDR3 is TGTGCCTGGAGTCCGGACAGAAATCAGCCCCAGCATTTT.

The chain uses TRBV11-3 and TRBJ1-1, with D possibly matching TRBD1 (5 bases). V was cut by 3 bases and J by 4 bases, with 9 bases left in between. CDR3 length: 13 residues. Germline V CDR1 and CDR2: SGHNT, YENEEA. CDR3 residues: CASSFTGATEAFF. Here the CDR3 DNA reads TGTGCCAGCAGCTTTACTGGGGCCACTGAAGCTTTCTTT.

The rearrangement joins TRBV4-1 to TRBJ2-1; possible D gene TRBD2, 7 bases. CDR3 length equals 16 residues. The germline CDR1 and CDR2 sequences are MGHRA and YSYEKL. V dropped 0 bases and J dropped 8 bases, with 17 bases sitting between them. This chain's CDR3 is CASSQEASGGHDEQFF. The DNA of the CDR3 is TGCGCCAGCAGCCAAGAGGCCTCCGGGGGGCACGATGAGCAGTTCTTC.

CDR3 region: CASSYLTGGEQYF. The CDR3, as DNA: TGTGCCAGCAGTTACCTGACAGGGGGAGAGCAGTACTTC. J is TRBJ2-7 and V is TRBV6-5; 9 bases line up with TRBD1. V dropped 2 bases and J dropped 7; count of bases not matched to a gene: 3. This CDR3 is built from 13 residues. Germline V lookup: CDR1 MNHEY, CDR2 SVGAGI.

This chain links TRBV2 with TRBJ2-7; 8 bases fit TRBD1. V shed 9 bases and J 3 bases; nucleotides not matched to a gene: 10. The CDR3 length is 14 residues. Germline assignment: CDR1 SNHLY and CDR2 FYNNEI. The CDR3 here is CARSLGQDNYEQYF. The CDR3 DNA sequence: TGTGCCAGATCATTGGGACAGGACAACTACGAGCAGTACTTC.

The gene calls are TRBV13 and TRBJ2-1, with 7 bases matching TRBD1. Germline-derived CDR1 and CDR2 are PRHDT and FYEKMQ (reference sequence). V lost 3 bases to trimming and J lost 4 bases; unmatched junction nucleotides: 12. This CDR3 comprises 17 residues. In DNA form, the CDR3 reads TGTGCCAGCAGCTTCAGGGGGAGCGCACCTAGGTACAATGAGCAGTTCTTC. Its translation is CASSFRGSAPRYNEQFF. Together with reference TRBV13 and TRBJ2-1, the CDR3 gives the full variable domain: AAGVIQSPRHLIKEKRETATLKCYPIPRHDTVYWYQQGPGQDPQFLISFYEKMQSDKGSIPDRFSAQQFSDYHSELNMSSLELGDSALYFCASSFRGSAPRYNEQFFGPGTRLTVL.

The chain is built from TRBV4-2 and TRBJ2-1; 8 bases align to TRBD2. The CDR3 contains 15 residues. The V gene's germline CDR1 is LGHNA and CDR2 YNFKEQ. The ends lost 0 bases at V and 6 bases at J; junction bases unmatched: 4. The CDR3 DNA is TGTGCCAGCAGCCAAGATGGGACTAGTGGCAATGAGCAGTTCTTC. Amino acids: CASSQDGTSGNEQFF.

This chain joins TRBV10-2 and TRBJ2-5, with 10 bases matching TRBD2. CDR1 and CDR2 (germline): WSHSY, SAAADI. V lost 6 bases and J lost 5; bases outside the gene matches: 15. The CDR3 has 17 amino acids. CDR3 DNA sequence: TGCGCCAGCAGAGATCCGGGACTAGCGAAGGGCGGGGAGACCCAGTACTTC. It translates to CASRDPGLAKGGETQYF.

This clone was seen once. CDR3 bases: TGTGCCAGCAGCAGGGGACAGCCGTTCGGGGGGCAGCAGTACTTC. It encodes CASSRGQPFGGQQYF. V gene TRBV7-9 combines with J gene TRBJ2-7; D is possibly TRBD1 or TRBD2 (7 bases each). Trimming stripped 5 bases from V and 8 bases from J, with 22 bases between. Looked up from germline, CDR1 is SEHNR and CDR2 is FQNEAQ (reference sequence). The CDR3 length is 15 residues. The full variable domain, its missing parts supplied by reference TRBV7-9 and TRBJ2-7, is DTGVSQNPRHKITKRGQNVTFRCDPISEHNRLYWYRQTLGQGPEFLTYFQNEAQLEKSRLLSDRFSAERPKGSFSTLEIQRTEQGDSAMYLCASSRGQPFGGQQYFGPGTRLTVT.

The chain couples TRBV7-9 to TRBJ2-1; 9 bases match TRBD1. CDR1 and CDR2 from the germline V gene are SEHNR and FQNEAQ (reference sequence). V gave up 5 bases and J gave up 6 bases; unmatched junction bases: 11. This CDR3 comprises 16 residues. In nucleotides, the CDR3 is TGTGCCAGCAGCCCCCCCACGGGACAGGGAGTCAATGAGCAGTTCTTC. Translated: CASSPPTGQGVNEQFF.

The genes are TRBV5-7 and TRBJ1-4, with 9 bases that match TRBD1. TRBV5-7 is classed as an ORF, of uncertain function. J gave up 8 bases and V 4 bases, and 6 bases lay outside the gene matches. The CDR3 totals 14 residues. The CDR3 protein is CASSIRQGGEKLFF. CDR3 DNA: TGTGCCAGCAGCATTAGACAGGGGGGGGAAAAACTGTTTTTT.